This T cell receptor (beta chain) was captured by sequencing in a study of long-term antiretroviral therapy in people with HIV. To note about this clone: Its cognate antigen is unknown.

Study-wide results and limits: Participants lacked recorded data on ART adherence, viral resistance or therapy changes. Even long-term ART left TRB diversity below transplant donor controls, despite gains.

It was in the United States that all participants with HIV were treated. With survey level as its setting, the immunoSEQ assay was v3.0. Each sample had sequencing targeting roughly 35,000-50,000 T-cell genomes. Clones were sequenced by immunoSEQ multiplex PCR, and TCRdb holds only the in-frame ones, with some missing. The sample contains about 22,000 clones, about 86% of which appear only once. The TCR was taken from a man aged 55-75 years with HIV. Sequenced here: unsorted PBMCs, sampled 1.3 years after starting antiretroviral therapy.

The DNA of the CDR3 is TGTGCCAGCAGTGTTGGGCGGCAGGTCAATCAGCCCCAGCATTTT. It translates to CASSVGRQVNQPQHF. The V gene is TRBV6-1, the J gene TRBJ1-5, with D unclear. The CDR3 extends over 15 amino acids. Deletions cut 4 bases from V and 3 bases from J, with 13 bases between. Germline lookup yields CDR1 MNHNS and CDR2 SASEGT.